Described below is a single T cell receptor beta chain sequence and its context. TCRdb's copy holds only in-frame clones and misses some; the assay was immunoSEQ multiplex PCR. The top ten clones hold roughly 7% of a sample with 45,000 or so clones, roughly 96% of them seen once. The sample is drawn from a study of T cells in tuberculosis. Germline assignment: CDR1 GTSNPN and CDR2 SVGIG (reference sequence). This CDR3 spans 12 amino acids. Trimming cost V 3 bases and J 10 bases, with 14 bases left between them. The chain combines TRBV30 with TRBJ2-3; tentative D call: TRBD2 (6 bases). What was sequenced was PBMCs. This clonotype was sampled from a donor between 5 and 29 years old with latent tuberculosis or without tuberculosis infection. This CDR3 reads CAWRGTLQSQYF. The DNA of the CDR3 is TGTGCCTGGAGGGGGACTCTTCAATCGCAGTATTTT.